The clone carrying this T cell receptor beta chain was observed a single time. Its target is unknown. The study ran its PCR with 60 Vbeta and 13 Jbeta primers. The table came from immunoSEQ multiplex PCR; TCRdb's copy has only in-frame clones and leaves some out. The table includes under 150,000 clones, approximately 80% detected once. This entry comes from a study of cytomegalovirus exposure and HLA in healthy donors. Study summary: An early release of data contained 75 million to 90 million unique TCRs, which came from HLA-typed donors. Findings of the study overall: An apparent linkage of common viral pathogens to several of the most significant clusters emerged in a later analysis. The productive fraction for most TCR beta V segments was about 87% or about 30% in an earlier analysis.

V lost 2 bases and J lost 5; bases outside the gene matches: 3. Germline V CDR1 and CDR2: MDHEN, SYDVKM. This CDR3 contains 15 residues. The gene calls are TRBV28 and TRBJ2-7; 13 nucleotides match TRBD2. The TCR was taken from a male donor in good health and CMV-seronegative. Source material: PBMCs. The CDR3 DNA follows: TGTGCCAGCAGTTTAAGGACTAGCGGGAGAAACGAGCAGTACTTC. Translation: CASSLRTSGRNEQYF. The whole variable domain, filled in from reference TRBV28 and TRBJ2-7, reads DVKVTQSSRYLVKRTGEKVFLECVQDMDHENMFWYRQDPGLGLRLIYFSYDVKMKEKGDIPEGYSVSREKKERFSLILESASTNQTSMYLCASSLRTSGRNEQYFGPGTRLTVT.